Presented here are 25 T cell receptor beta chains from one specimen sequenced in a study of shared clonotypes between healthy human individuals. CD45RO-negative, CCR7-positively selected cells formed the naive CD8 fraction, excluding terminally differentiated effector memory CD45RA+ cells. Produced via immunoSEQ multiplex PCR; TCRdb's table is partial and in-frame only. The sample lists 2 million or so clones; about 95% were seen once. Material for sequencing was naive CD8+ T cells sorted from blood. These receptors all come from a man younger than 35 in good health.

The rearrangement joins TRBV7-9 to TRBJ2-7; D is undetermined. Trimming removed 5 bases at V and 5 bases at J, with 13 bases between. Per the germline V gene, CDR1 is SEHNR and CDR2 is FQNEAQ (reference sequence). The CDR3 length is 13 residues. The CDR3 is CASSHLTGDEQYF. The CDR3 coding sequence is TGTGCCAGCAGCCACCTCACTGGGGACGAGCAGTACTTC.

This chain connects TRBV9 to TRBJ2-1; 9 nucleotides match TRBD2. This CDR3 comprises 16 residues. J lost 8 bases, V lost 4 bases, and 13 bases had no gene match. Germline V gene lookup returns CDR1 SGDLS and CDR2 YYNGEE. The CDR3 spells CASSNPSGIVSDEQFF. In DNA, the CDR3 is TGTGCCAGCAGCAACCCTAGCGGGATCGTGTCAGATGAGCAGTTCTTC. Filled out from reference TRBV9 and TRBJ2-1, the complete variable domain reads DSGVTQTPKHLITATGQRVTLRCSPRSGDLSVYWYQQSLDQGLQFLIQYYNGEERAKGNILERFSAQQFPDLHSELNLSSLELGDSALYFCASSNPSGIVSDEQFFGPGTRLTVL.

The rearrangement uses TRBV28 and TRBJ2-5, with TRBD1 as a possible D gene (7 bases). Per the germline V gene, CDR1 is MDHEN and CDR2 is SYDVKM. The V end lost 6 bases, the J end lost 5 bases, and 16 bases lay between the germline ends. The CDR3 has 14 amino acids. In DNA, the CDR3 is TGTGCCAGCAGCTGGGGGGTACAGGGGGAGACCCAGTACTTC. Amino acids: CASSWGVQGETQYF. The full variable domain, completed using reference TRBV28 and TRBJ2-5, is DVKVTQSSRYLVKRTGEKVFLECVQDMDHENMFWYRQDPGLGLRLIYFSYDVKMKEKGDIPEGYSVSREKKERFSLILESASTNQTSMYLCASSWGVQGETQYFGPGTRLLVL.

The CDR3 is CASSSGTSGLEDTQYF. As DNA, the CDR3 is TGTGCCAGCAGCTCTGGGACTAGCGGACTCGAGGATACGCAGTATTTT. The rearrangement joins TRBV11-2 to TRBJ2-3; 11 bases are a match to TRBD2. Germline V gene lookup returns CDR1 SGHAT and CDR2 FQNNGV. Trimming cost V 4 bases and J 6 bases; bases outside gene matches: 9. The CDR3 is 16 amino acids.

CDR3 region: CASSFYEWPSYEQYF. Here the CDR3 DNA reads TGTGCCAGCAGCTTTTATGAGTGGCCCTCCTACGAGCAGTACTTC. The chain combines TRBV5-4 with TRBJ2-7; D uncertain. The CDR3 is made up of 15 amino acids. Germline-derived CDR1 and CDR2 are SGHNT and YYREEE (reference sequence). V was cut by 2 bases and J by 0 bases, with 12 bases left in between.

This chain joins TRBV10-2 and TRBJ2-7, with 10 bases lining up with TRBD1. Germline values: CDR1 WSHSY, CDR2 SAAADI. This CDR3 has 15 residues. J gave up 3 bases and V 0 bases, and 2 bases lay outside the gene matches. The CDR3 nucleotides are TGCGCCAGCAGTGAGTCGAGGGACAGGGGCTACGAGCAGTACTTC. Amino acids: CASSESRDRGYEQYF.

V usage is TRBV9 and J usage is TRBJ1-4; D perhaps matches TRBD1 (6 bases). Trimming took off 0 bases at V and 5 bases at J, with 11 bases between the two ends. CDR1 and CDR2 (germline): SGDLS, YYNGEE. The CDR3 consists of 15 residues. CDR3 bases: TGTGCCAGCAGCGTAGAAGGGACATTGAATGAAAAACTGTTTTTT. Its protein product is CASSVEGTLNEKLFF.

This chain connects TRBV9 to TRBJ2-1, with 11 bases that match TRBD2. After removal of 4 bases from V and 5 bases from J, the junction contained 2 bases not matched to a gene. Germline CDR1 SGDLS, CDR2 YYNGEE. The CDR3 runs 14 residues. The CDR3 here is CASSTSGSDNEQFF. The CDR3 DNA follows: TGTGCCAGCAGCACTAGCGGGAGCGACAATGAGCAGTTCTTC.

This rearrangement joins TRBV29-1 to TRBJ2-7; no firm D call. Germline V gene lookup returns CDR1 SQVTM and CDR2 ANQGSEA. V lost 8 bases and J 1 base, leaving 12 bases between the germline ends. This CDR3 spans 12 amino acids. This chain's CDR3 is CSPYMESYEQYF. In nucleotides, the CDR3 is TGCAGCCCCTACATGGAATCCTACGAGCAGTACTTC.

This chain uses TRBV10-3 with TRBJ1-4; a weak D match, TRBD1 (6 bases). Germline V CDR1 and CDR2: ENHRY, SYGVKD. CDR3 length equals 15 residues. V lost 3 bases and J lost 3, with 11 bases in between. The CDR3, as DNA: TGTGCCATCAGTGAACTACAGGGATCTAATGAAAAACTGTTTTTT. It translates to CAISELQGSNEKLFF.

This sequence joins TRBV28 and TRBJ2-7; a possible D gene is TRBD2 (6 bases). The ends were cut back, 4 bases at V and 0 bases at J, with 16 bases in the middle. The length of the CDR3 is 16 residues. Germline V gene lookup returns CDR1 MDHEN and CDR2 SYDVKM. The CDR3, as DNA: TGTGCCAGCAGTTCATTCCGGGACTCCGTCTCCTACGAGCAGTACTTC. This codes for CASSSFRDSVSYEQYF.

The V gene is TRBV5-5, the J gene TRBJ2-7, with 9 bases aligning to TRBD2. Germline CDR1 reads SGHKS; CDR2 reads YYEKEE (reference sequence). Trimming at V came to 2 bases and at J to 6 bases, leaving 6 bases not matched to a gene. The CDR3 consists of 14 residues. The CDR3 loop reads CASSFSSGIIEQYF. The CDR3 DNA reads TGTGCCAGCAGCTTTTCTAGCGGGATAATCGAGCAGTACTTC.

CDR3 coding DNA: TGTGCCAGTAGTTCGGCCGACACTGAAGCTTTCTTT. Encoded protein: CASSSADTEAFF. The chain recombines TRBV19 with TRBJ1-1; no clear D. CDR1 and CDR2 (germline): LNHDA, SQIVND (reference sequence). V lost 5 bases and J 3 bases, leaving 7 bases between the germline ends. CDR3 length: 12 residues.

The CDR3 DNA reads TGTGCCAGCAGTTACTCGACATTTGGCACTGAAGCTTTCTTT. Its translation: CASSYSTFGTEAFF. The chain employs TRBV6-6 and TRBJ1-1; the D is unclear. The CDR3 consists of 14 residues. CDR1 and CDR2 (germline): MNHNY, SVGAGI (reference sequence). With 0 bases removed from V and 4 bases from J, the gap between germline ends came to 9 bases.

Remarks on this clone: Other DNA sequences in this sample translate to the same CDR3. The V gene is TRBV6-5, the J gene TRBJ1-5; 10 bases fit TRBD1. Germline V gives CDR1 MNHEY, CDR2 SVGAGI. The V and J ends lost 2 bases and 2 bases, in that order; junction bases with no gene match: 0. This CDR3 is built from 15 residues. Here the CDR3 DNA reads TGTGCCAGCAGTTACGGGACAGGGGGCAATCAGCCCCAGCATTTT. Amino acids: CASSYGTGGNQPQHF.

The chain couples TRBV11-2 to TRBJ2-1; D call uncertain. The CDR3 length is 13 residues. Germline V gives CDR1 SGHAT, CDR2 FQNNGV. The ends were cut back, 0 bases at V and 8 bases at J, with 8 bases in the middle. CDR3 amino acids: CASSLDTLDEQFF. Here the CDR3 DNA reads TGTGCCAGCAGCTTAGATACGCTAGATGAGCAGTTCTTC.

The chain combines TRBV27 with TRBJ2-3, with D perhaps matching TRBD1 or TRBD2 (6 bases each). The V gene's germline CDR1 is MNHEY and CDR2 SMNVEV (reference sequence). The CDR3 sequence is 15 residues long. The V end was cut by 6 bases, the J end by 5 bases, with 18 bases between. The CDR3 bases are TGTGCCAGCAGACTGGAGTGGGGGGCCGTAGATACGCAGTATTTT. Translation gives CASRLEWGAVDTQYF.

With respect to this clone: Other nucleotide sequences from this sample produce the same CDR3. V gene TRBV2 combines with J gene TRBJ2-5, with TRBD1 matching over 10 bases. Germline assignment: CDR1 SNHLY and CDR2 FYNNEI. The CDR3 is 14 amino acids. V shed 1 base, J shed 5 bases, and the junction held 1 base outside the gene matches. In DNA form, the CDR3 reads TGTGCCAGCAGTGAAGGGGGACAGGGGGAGACCCAGTACTTC. As protein: CASSEGGQGETQYF. The full variable domain, in which reference TRBV2 and TRBJ2-5 provide the parts outside the CDR3, is EPEVTQTPSHQVTQMGQEVILRCVPISNHLYFYWYRQILGQKVEFLVSFYNNEISEKSEIFDDQFSVERPDGSNFTLKIRSTKLEDSAMYFCASSEGGQGETQYFGPGTRLLVL.

This chain's CDR3 is CASSLYPGELFF. CDR3 bases: TGCGCCAGCAGCTTGTATCCCGGGGAGCTGTTTTTT. The gene calls are TRBV5-1 and TRBJ2-2; D is undetermined. There are 12 residues in the CDR3. The ends were cut back, 1 base at V and 6 bases at J, with 4 bases in the middle. Germline values: CDR1 SGHRS, CDR2 YFSETQ.

CDR3 region: CASSDSPGREGLSYNEQFF. The CDR3 region has the DNA TGCGCCAGCAGTGACTCCCCGGGGCGGGAGGGCCTATCCTACAATGAGCAGTTCTTC. The chain carries TRBV10-2 and TRBJ2-1, with 9 bases that match TRBD2. Looked up from germline, CDR1 is WSHSY and CDR2 is SAAADI. The J segment lost 1 base and the V segment lost 3 bases, leaving 13 bases of the junction unmatched. This CDR3 comprises 19 residues.

This sequence joins TRBV19 and TRBJ1-2; TRBD1 is a possible D gene (5 bases). The CDR3 sequence is 17 residues long. Germline CDR1 reads LNHDA; CDR2 reads SQIVND (reference sequence). The V end was cut by 3 bases, the J end by 3 bases, with 20 bases between. In DNA, the CDR3 is TGTGCCAGTAGTATCAGGGTCTACGACTTTTATGACTATGGCTACACCTTC. This sequence encodes CASSIRVYDFYDYGYTF. The complete variable domain, with remaining parts taken from reference TRBV19 and TRBJ1-2, reads DGGITQSPKYLFRKEGQNVTLSCEQNLNHDAMYWYRQDPGQGLRLIYYSQIVNDFQKGDIAEGYSVSREKKESFPLTVTSAQKNPTAFYLCASSIRVYDFYDYGYTFGSGTRLTVV.

V gene TRBV6-1 combines with J gene TRBJ2-4; the D gene is possibly TRBD1 (5 bases). V lost 2 bases and J lost 8, with 16 bases in between. This CDR3 has 15 amino acids. Germline V gene lookup returns CDR1 MNHNS and CDR2 SASEGT. CDR3 region: CASSERIGVNDIQYF. The CDR3 DNA sequence: TGTGCCAGCAGTGAAAGGATAGGGGTCAACGACATTCAGTACTTC.

This clone was recorded once. The V and J genes are TRBV5-8 and TRBJ2-3; possibly TRBD1 for D (6 bases). The ends were cut back, 2 bases at V and 3 bases at J, with 13 bases in the middle. Per the germline V gene, CDR1 is SGHTS and CDR2 is YDEGEE. This CDR3 has 15 amino acids. This CDR3 reads CASSFSPGETDTQYF. The CDR3 bases are TGTGCCAGCAGCTTCTCACCAGGGGAGACAGATACGCAGTATTTT.

This chain links TRBV18 with TRBJ1-2; no definite D call. Germline V gene sequence: CDR1 KGHSH, CDR2 LQKENI. V gave up 4 bases and J gave up 0 bases, with 9 bases separating them. The CDR3 runs 14 residues. The CDR3 sequence: CASSQRSANYGYTF. CDR3 in DNA: TGTGCCAGCTCACAGAGATCCGCTAACTATGGCTACACCTTC.

This clone was picked up one time. This specimen includes other DNA sequences encoding the same CDR3. The rearrangement links TRBV27 to TRBJ2-7, with D possibly being TRBD1 (5 bases). Germline V lookup: CDR1 MNHEY, CDR2 SMNVEV (reference sequence). Trimming removed 6 bases from V and 6 bases from J, with 9 bases in between. The length of the CDR3 is 11 residues. Here the CDR3 DNA reads TGTGCCAGCAGCCAGGGATTCGAGCAGTACTTC. This gives the protein CASSQGFEQYF.